This TCR beta chain was captured by sequencing in a study of T cell repertoires in cytomegalovirus infection. This clonotype was observed a few times. MiXCR, applied by TCRdb to the reads, yields one record per CDR3 protein. Of fewer than 350,000 distinct CDR3 sequences in the sample, about a sixth were seen once. Sequenced: PBMCs. This receptor was obtained from a human donor in good health (CMV status not recorded). Some clones in this sample may be carry-over from other donors' samples.

The CDR3 DNA reads as TGTGCCAGCAGCCCGGACCCGGGAACCATGAACACTGAAGCTTTCTTT. Residues: CASSPDPGTMNTEAFF. This sequence joins TRBV5-4 and TRBJ1-1; no clear D. The CDR3 has 16 residues. The ends were cut back, 4 bases at V and 0 bases at J, with 16 bases in the middle. Germline values: CDR1 SGHNT, CDR2 YYREEE (reference sequence). The variable domain in full, with the rest retrieved from reference TRBV5-4 and TRBJ1-1, is ETGVTQSPTHLIKTRGQQVTLRCSSQSGHNTVSWYQQALGQGPQFIFQYYREEENGRGNFPPRFSGLQFPNYSSELNVNALELDDSALYLCASSPDPGTMNTEAFFGQGTRLTVV.